One T cell receptor beta chain is described in this entry. Germline V gives CDR1 SGHVS, CDR2 FNYEAQ. The CDR3 totals 15 residues. Unmatched junction bases numbered 6, after V lost 5 bases and J lost 4 bases. The PCR used 60 Vbeta and 13 Jbeta primers. TCRdb's copy holds only in-frame clones and misses some; the assay was immunoSEQ multiplex PCR. The repertoire holds about 84,000 clones, with 78% as singletons. This entry is derived from a study of cytomegalovirus exposure and HLA in healthy donors. The sequence was collected from a male donor in good health and CMV-seropositive. Sequenced material: PBMCs. This chain joins TRBV7-6 and TRBJ2-1, with TRBD2 matching 9 bases. The DNA of the CDR3 is TGTGCCAGCAGCCTAGGGACTAGCAGGTACAATGAGCAGTTCTTC. Protein product: CASSLGTSRYNEQFF.